This T cell receptor (beta chain) was obtained from a study of glioma-infiltrating T cells after dendritic cell vaccination. Study results and limitations: Estimated pretreatment TIL content predicted outcome after dendritic cell vaccination.

Worth noting for this clone: The antigen remains undetermined. Compared with germline, one end of the junction differs, possibly owing to a read error.

Clones were sequenced by immunoSEQ multiplex PCR, and TCRdb holds only the in-frame ones, with some missing. The repertoire has about 82,000 clones, approximately 90% of them found once; the top ten carry roughly 3.1%. The clonotype was recovered from a human donor with glioblastoma. The material sequenced was blood, taken before dendritic cell vaccination.

CDR3 in amino acids: CASSFDTAGTQYF. As DNA, the CDR3 is TGTGCTAGCAGCTTCGACACTGCGGGGACCCAGTACTTC. This chain connects TRBV7-7 to TRBJ2-5; maybe TRBD2 (5 bases). Germline lookup yields CDR1 SSHAT and CDR2 FNYEAQ (reference sequence). This CDR3 has 13 residues.